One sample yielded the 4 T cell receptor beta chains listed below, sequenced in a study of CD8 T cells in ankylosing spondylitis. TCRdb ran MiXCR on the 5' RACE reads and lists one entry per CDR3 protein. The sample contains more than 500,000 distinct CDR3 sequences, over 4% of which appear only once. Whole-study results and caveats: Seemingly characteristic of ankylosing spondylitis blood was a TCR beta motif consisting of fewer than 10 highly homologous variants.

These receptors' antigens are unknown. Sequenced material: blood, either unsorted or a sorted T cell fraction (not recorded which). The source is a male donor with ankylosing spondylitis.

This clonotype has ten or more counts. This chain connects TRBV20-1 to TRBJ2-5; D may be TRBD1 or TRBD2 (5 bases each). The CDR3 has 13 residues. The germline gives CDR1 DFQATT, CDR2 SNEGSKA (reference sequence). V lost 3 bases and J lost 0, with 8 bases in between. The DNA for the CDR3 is TGCAGTGCTAGGGGGGACGACCAAGAGACCCAGTACTTC. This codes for CSARGDDQETQYF.

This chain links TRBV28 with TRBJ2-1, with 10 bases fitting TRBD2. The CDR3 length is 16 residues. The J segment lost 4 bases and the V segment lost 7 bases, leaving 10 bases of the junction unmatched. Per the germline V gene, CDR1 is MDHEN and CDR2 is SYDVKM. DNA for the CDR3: TGTGCCAGCAACACAGGGGGACTAGCGAATTACAATGAGCAGTTCTTC. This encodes CASNTGGLANYNEQFF.

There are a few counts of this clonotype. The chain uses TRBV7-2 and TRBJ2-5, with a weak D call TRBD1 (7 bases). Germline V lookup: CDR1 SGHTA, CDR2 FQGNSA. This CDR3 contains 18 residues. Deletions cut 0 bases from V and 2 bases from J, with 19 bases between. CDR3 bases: TGTGCCAGCAGCTTAGCGGGGGGCGGACAGGCGGTTCAAGAGACCCAGTACTTC. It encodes CASSLAGGGQAVQETQYF.

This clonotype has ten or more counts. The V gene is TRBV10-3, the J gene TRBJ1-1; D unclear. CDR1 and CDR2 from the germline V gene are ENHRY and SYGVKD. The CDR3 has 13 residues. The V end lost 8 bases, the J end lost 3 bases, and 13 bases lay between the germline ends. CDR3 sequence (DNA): TGTGCCATCCAAAGTGGTCGGGACACTGAAGCTTTCTTT. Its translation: CAIQSGRDTEAFF.